The TCR beta chain described here comes from a study of blood T cells in healthy people across ages. This clonotype was seen only a few times. Antigen specificity is unknown. Study-level findings and limits: A roughly linear fall in TCR beta diversity per million T cells was seen with increasing age.

This CDR3 is 16 amino acids long. The V and J ends lost 6 bases and 7 bases, in that order; junction bases with no gene match: 15. Germline V lookup: CDR1 SGHRS, CDR2 YFSETQ. It was with a sample-barcoded 5' primer and a J-beta primer mix that a second PCR of about 6 to 12 cycles was run. Via MiXCR, TCRdb re-called the 5' RACE reads, giving one row per CDR3 protein. This table has about 800,000 distinct CDR3 sequences, approximately 25% appearing once. These records were also assigned to another study, of T cells of mothers and their children.

V and J are TRBV5-1 and TRBJ2-1, with 8 bases fitting TRBD2. The TCR was taken from a boy aged 10-17 years in good health. The material sequenced was blood. Written as DNA, the CDR3 is TGCGCCAGCAACACCGGTGGTAGCGGGGTTAGGAATGAGCAGTTCTTC. This codes for CASNTGGSGVRNEQFF.